This TCR beta chain was captured in a study of blood T cell repertoires in COVID-19. Study-level information: From the United States, Italy and Spain came samples of acute and convalescent COVID-19.

Clones were read by immunoSEQ multiplex PCR, and TCRdb kept only the in-frame ones, dropping some. The data hold about 130,000 clones, with more than 75% observed a single time. There are 16 residues in the CDR3. The germline V gene encodes CDR1 LNHDA and CDR2 SQIVND (reference sequence). V trimming: 5 bases; J trimming: 2 bases; junction bases outside the gene matches: 12. The sequenced sample consisted of peripheral blood. The chain uses TRBV19 and TRBJ2-7, with 7 nucleotides matching TRBD2. This clonotype was obtained from a human donor in a cohort sampled during active COVID-19. CDR3 region: CASSPNGAGAAYEQYF. The DNA for the CDR3 is TGTGCCAGTAGTCCTAACGGGGCGGGAGCTGCCTACGAGCAGTACTTC.